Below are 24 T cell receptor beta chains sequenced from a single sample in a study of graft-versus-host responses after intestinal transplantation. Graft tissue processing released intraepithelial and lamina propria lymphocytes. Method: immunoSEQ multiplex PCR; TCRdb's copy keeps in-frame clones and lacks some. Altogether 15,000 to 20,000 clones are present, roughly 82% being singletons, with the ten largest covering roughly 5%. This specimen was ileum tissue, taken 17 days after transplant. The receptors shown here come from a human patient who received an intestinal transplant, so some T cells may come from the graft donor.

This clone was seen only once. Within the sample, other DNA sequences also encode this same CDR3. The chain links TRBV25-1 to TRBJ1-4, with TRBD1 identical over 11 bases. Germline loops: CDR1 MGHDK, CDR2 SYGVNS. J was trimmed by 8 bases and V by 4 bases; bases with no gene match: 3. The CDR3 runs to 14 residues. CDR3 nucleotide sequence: TGTGCCAGCAGTGGCGGGACAGGGGGAGAAAAACTGTTTTTT. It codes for CASSGGTGGEKLFF.

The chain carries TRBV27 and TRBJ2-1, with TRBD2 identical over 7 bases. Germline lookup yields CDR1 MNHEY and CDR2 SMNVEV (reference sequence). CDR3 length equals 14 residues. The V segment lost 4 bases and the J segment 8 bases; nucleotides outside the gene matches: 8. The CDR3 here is CASSSNLADHEQFF. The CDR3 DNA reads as TGTGCCAGCAGTTCCAACCTAGCGGACCATGAGCAGTTCTTC.

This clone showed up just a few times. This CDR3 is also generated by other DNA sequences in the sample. The DNA of the CDR3 is TGCGCCAGCAGCCAAGATCGCGGGAACACTGAAGCTTTCTTT. This translates into CASSQDRGNTEAFF. The V gene is TRBV4-3, the J gene TRBJ1-1, with D hard to call. V gave up 0 bases and J gave up 1 base, with 6 bases separating them. The CDR3 loop spans 14 amino acids. The germline V gene encodes CDR1 LGHNA and CDR2 YSLEER.

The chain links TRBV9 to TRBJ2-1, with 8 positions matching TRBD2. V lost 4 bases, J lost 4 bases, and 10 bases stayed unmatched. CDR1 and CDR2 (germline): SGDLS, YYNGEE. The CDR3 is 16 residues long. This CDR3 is CASSPRMEREYNEQFF. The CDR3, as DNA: TGTGCCAGCAGCCCCCGAATGGAGCGGGAGTACAATGAGCAGTTCTTC.

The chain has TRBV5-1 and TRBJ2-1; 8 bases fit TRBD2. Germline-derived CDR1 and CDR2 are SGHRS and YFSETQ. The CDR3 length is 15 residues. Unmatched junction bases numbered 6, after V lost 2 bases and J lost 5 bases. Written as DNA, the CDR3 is TGCGCCAGCAGCTTAAGCGGGAGCGGGAACAATGAGCAGTTCTTC. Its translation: CASSLSGSGNNEQFF.

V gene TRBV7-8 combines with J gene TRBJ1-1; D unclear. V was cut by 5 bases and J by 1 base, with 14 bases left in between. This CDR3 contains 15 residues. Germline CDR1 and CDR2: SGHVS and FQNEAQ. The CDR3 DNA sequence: TGTGCCAGCAGCCCACCAAAGACGGGGAACACTGAAGCTTTCTTT. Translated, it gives CASSPPKTGNTEAFF.

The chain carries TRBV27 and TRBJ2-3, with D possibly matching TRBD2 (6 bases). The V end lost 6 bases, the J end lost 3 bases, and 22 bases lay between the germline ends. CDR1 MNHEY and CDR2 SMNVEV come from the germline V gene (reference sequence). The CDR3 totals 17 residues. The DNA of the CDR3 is TGTGCCAGCAGATTGAGCTTGTCGGGAGCTGGAACAGATACGCAGTATTTT. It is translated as CASRLSLSGAGTDTQYF.

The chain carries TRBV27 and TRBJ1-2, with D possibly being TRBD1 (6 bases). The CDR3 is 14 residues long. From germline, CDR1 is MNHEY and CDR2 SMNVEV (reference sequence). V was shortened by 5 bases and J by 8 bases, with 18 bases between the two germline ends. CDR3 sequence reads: CASSPRGGDHGYTF. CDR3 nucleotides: TGTGCCAGCAGTCCCAGGGGCGGGGATCACGGCTACACCTTC.

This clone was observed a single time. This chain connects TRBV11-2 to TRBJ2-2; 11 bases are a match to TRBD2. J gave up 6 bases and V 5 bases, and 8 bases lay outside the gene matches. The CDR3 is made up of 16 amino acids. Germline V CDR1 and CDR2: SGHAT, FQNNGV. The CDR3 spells CASSPAVLAGAGELFF. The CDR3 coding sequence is TGTGCCAGCAGCCCCGCGGTACTAGCGGGAGCCGGGGAGCTGTTTTTT.

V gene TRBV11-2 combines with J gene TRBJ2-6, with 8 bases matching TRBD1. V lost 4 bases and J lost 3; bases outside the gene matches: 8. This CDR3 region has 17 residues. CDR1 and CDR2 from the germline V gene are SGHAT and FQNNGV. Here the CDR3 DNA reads TGTGCCAGCAGCTCCAGCCAGGGGGCGCTTGGGGCCAACGTCCTGACTTTC. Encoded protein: CASSSSQGALGANVLTF.

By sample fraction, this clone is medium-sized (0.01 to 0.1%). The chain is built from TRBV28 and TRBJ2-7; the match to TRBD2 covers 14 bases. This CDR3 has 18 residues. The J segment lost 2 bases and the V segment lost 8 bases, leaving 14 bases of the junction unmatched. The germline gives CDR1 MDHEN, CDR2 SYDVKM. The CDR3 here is CASAGTGSTSGRAYEQYF. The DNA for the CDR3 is TGTGCCAGCGCGGGGACAGGTTCGACTAGCGGGAGGGCCTACGAGCAGTACTTC.

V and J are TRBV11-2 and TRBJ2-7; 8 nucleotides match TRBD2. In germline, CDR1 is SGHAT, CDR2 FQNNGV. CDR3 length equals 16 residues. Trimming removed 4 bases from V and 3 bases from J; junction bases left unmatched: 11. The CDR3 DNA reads TGTGCCAGCAGCTGGTTTGGTATCGCGGGGGGCTACGAGCAGTACTTC. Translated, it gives CASSWFGIAGGYEQYF.

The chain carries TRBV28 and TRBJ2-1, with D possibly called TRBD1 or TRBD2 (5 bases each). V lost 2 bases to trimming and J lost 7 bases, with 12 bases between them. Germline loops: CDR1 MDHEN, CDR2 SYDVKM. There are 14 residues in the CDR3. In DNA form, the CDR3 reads TGTGCCAGCAGTTTAGGTGGGACCTCGAATGAGCAGTTCTTC. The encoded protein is CASSLGGTSNEQFF.

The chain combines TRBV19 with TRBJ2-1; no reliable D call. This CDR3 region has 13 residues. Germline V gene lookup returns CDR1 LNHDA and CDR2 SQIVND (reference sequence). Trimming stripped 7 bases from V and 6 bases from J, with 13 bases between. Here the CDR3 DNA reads TGTGCCAGTATTGGTAGTTACGGCAATGAGCAGTTCTTC. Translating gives CASIGSYGNEQFF.

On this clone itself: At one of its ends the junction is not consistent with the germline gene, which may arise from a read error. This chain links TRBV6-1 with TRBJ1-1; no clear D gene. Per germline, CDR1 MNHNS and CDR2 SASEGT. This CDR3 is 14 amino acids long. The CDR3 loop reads CASSEGYGYTETFF. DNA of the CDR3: TGTGCCAGCAGTGAAGGGTACGGCTACACTGAAACTTTCTTT.

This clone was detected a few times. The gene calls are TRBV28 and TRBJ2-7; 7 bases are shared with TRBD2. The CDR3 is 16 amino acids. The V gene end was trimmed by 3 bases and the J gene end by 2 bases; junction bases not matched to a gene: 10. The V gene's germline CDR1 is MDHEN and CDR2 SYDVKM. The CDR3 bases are TGTGCCAGCAGTTTCCCTTCGCTCAGCGGGGCCTACGAGCAGTACTTC. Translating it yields CASSFPSLSGAYEQYF.

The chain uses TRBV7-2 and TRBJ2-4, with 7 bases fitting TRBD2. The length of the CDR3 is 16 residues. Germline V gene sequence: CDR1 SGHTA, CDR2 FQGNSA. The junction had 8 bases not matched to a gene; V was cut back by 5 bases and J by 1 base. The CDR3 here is CASSPLGGRAKNIQYF. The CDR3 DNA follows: TGTGCCAGCAGCCCCCTGGGGGGGAGGGCCAAAAACATTCAGTACTTC.

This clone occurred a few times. CDR3 amino acids: CASSHRLAGGSYEQYF. The CDR3 bases are TGCGCCAGCAGCCACCGACTAGCGGGGGGCTCCTACGAGCAGTACTTC. This chain connects TRBV4-1 to TRBJ2-7, with 13 bases matching TRBD2. Unmatched junction bases numbered 2, after V lost 3 bases and J lost 0 bases. The length of the CDR3 is 16 residues. Germline assignment: CDR1 MGHRA and CDR2 YSYEKL.

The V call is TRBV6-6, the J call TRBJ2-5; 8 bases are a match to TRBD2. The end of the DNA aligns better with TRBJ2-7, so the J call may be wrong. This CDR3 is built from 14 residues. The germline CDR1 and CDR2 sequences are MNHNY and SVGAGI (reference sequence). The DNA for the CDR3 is TGTGCCAGCAGTACGGGACTAGTTCCCCACGAGCAGTACTTC. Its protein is CASSTGLVPHEQYF.

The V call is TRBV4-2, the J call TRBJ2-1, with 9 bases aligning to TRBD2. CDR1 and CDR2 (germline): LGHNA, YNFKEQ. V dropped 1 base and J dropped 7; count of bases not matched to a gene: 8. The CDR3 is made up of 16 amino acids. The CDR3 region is CASSQAVIAGANEQFF. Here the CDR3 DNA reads TGTGCCAGCAGCCAAGCGGTAATAGCGGGGGCGAATGAGCAGTTCTTC.

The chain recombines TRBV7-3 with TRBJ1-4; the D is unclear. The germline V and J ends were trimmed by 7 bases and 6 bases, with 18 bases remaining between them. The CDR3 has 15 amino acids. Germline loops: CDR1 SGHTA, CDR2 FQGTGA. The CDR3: CASTRAEGRDEKLFF. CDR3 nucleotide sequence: TGTGCCAGCACCCGGGCGGAGGGAAGGGATGAAAAACTGTTTTTT.

This chain's CDR3 is CASSVNEQFF. The CDR3 DNA follows: TGTGCCAGCAGTGTTAATGAGCAGTTCTTC. This sequence joins TRBV2 and TRBJ2-1; D is undetermined. This CDR3 is built from 10 residues. In germline, CDR1 is SNHLY, CDR2 FYNNEI. With 4 bases removed from V and 7 bases from J, the gap between germline ends came to 2 bases.

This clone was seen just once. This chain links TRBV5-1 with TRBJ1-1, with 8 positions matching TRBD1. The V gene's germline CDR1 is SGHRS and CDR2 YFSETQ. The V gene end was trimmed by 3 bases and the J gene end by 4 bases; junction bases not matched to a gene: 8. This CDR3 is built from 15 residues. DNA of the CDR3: TGCGCCAGCAGCTCAGACAGGGGAGGCGGCACTGAAGCTTTCTTT. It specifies CASSSDRGGGTEAFF.

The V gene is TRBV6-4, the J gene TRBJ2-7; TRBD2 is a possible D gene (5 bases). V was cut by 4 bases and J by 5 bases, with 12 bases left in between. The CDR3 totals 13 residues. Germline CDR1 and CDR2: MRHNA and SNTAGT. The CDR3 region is CASSGVDGDEQYF. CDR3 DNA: TGTGCCAGCAGTGGGGTGGACGGGGACGAGCAGTACTTC.